Given below is one T cell receptor (beta chain) in context. The length of the CDR3 is 17 residues. The germline CDR1 and CDR2 sequences are SQVTM and ANQGSEA. J lost 4 bases, V lost 4 bases, and 11 bases had no gene match. The data are from a study of OX40 agonist ivuxolimab in advanced cancers. Generated by immunoSEQ multiplex PCR, the TCRdb table keeps only in-frame clones and is missing some. Among more than 80,000 clones listed, just under 90% were seen once. This clonotype was sampled from an adult with an advanced solid tumor such as melanoma, head and neck, liver or kidney cancer. The chain recombines TRBV29-1 with TRBJ2-6; 9 nucleotides line up with TRBD2. This specimen consisted of CD4+ or CD8+ T cells sorted from blood, obtained in a trial of the OX40 agonist ivuxolimab. For the CDR3, the DNA is TGCAGCGTTGGGGCGGTAGCGGGGGCCCCCGGGGCCAACGTCCTGACTTTC. Protein sequence: CSVGAVAGAPGANVLTF.